This TCR beta chain appears in the sequencing data of a study of control samples from healthy donors and cancer patients (dated by TCRdb to 2018 to 2020). This clone came up a few times. What antigen it recognizes has not been identified. Base qualities are not recorded, but no much larger clone differs from it by a single base. Other DNA sequences in this specimen translate into the identical CDR3. CDR1 and CDR2 are read off the germline V gene as ENHRY and SYGVKD. Its CDR3 holds 13 amino acids, cysteine through phenylalanine. Just CDR3 DNA is preserved here, 39 bases in frame from base 1. V was cut back by 8 bases and J by 1 base, leaving a gap of 9 bases between them. The library was generated by the immunoSEQ multiplex PCR assay. TCRdb retrieved this table from immuneACCESS and kept in-frame rearrangements only. Not all clones are present; in checked studies, unresolved V genes account for under half, and no reason is known for the remainder. For this sample there are approximately 58,000 clones; about 85% appear just once. The ten most abundant clones make up over 13% of the sample.

The TCR was taken from a man in his 60s with head and neck cancer. The V and J segments used are TRBV10-3 and TRBJ1-3; a weak D assignment points to TRBD1 (5 bases agree). The sequenced material came from PBMCs. The CDR3 protein is CAIRDSSGNTIYF. The base sequence is TGTGCCATCCGGGACTCTTCTGGAAACACCATATATTTT.